This T cell receptor (beta chain) appears in the sequencing data of a study of shared clonotypes between healthy human individuals. A word on this clone: No antigen is known for it.

Broader study findings: It was the non-shared clonotypes that had lower generation probabilities than clonotypes shared by all four donors. Sample collection involved blood only; tissue repertoires are likely different.

The healthy adult donors were HIV-negative and reported no recent acute infections or vaccinations. Sequencing was performed with immunoSEQ multiplex PCR; in TCRdb, only in-frame clones are kept and a portion is missing. Found here are roughly 1 million clones, approximately 80% of them singletons; the top ten hold approximately 0.5%. This clonotype was obtained from a man younger than 35 in good health. Some clones in this sample may be carry-over from other donors' samples. Sequencing was carried out using memory CD4+ T cells from PBMCs. Subset given: CD45RA-negative fraction.

CDR3 residues: CASSHYRDGNTEAFF. CDR3 DNA: TGTGCCAGCAGCCACTACCGGGACGGGAACACTGAAGCTTTCTTT. The V and J genes are TRBV7-9 and TRBJ1-1; weak D call: TRBD1 (5 bases). Between the trimmed V and J ends, which lost 5 bases and 1 base, there was a span of 14 bases. This CDR3 spans 15 amino acids. CDR1 SEHNR and CDR2 FQNEAQ come from the germline V gene (reference sequence).